This TCR beta chain was sequenced in a study of control samples from healthy donors and cancer patients. Germline CDR1 SNHLY, CDR2 FYNNEI. Trimming took 2 bases from V and 10 from J, leaving 14 bases between them. CDR3 length equals 13 residues. Clones were sequenced by immunoSEQ multiplex PCR, and TCRdb holds only the in-frame ones, with some missing. In the table there are more than 50,000 clones, around 85% of which are singletons. V usage is TRBV2 and J usage is TRBJ2-5; D unclear. This receptor was taken from a man aged 35 to 55 in good health. Source material: blood. CDR3 nucleotides: TGTGCCAGCAGTGAAATTAAGGGCCGGAGCCAGTACTTC. The encoded protein is CASSEIKGRSQYF. The full variable domain, its missing parts supplied by reference TRBV2 and TRBJ2-5, is EPEVTQTPSHQVTQMGQEVILRCVPISNHLYFYWYRQILGQKVEFLVSFYNNEISEKSEIFDDQFSVERPDGSNFTLKIRSTKLEDSAMYFCASSEIKGRSQYFGPGTRLLVL.